Listed below are T cell receptor beta chains from one sample, sequenced in a study of cytomegalovirus exposure and HLA in healthy donors. TCRdb's copy holds only in-frame clones and misses some; the assay was immunoSEQ multiplex PCR. The data hold about 190,000 clones, with approximately 78% observed a single time. The sequenced sample was PBMCs. The origin of the receptors is a woman between 18 and 29 years old in good health and CMV-seronegative. CDR3s include the opening cysteine and the closing phenylalanine or tryptophan. The size entry is marked missing in some rows and otherwise reads once, few, many or a size class.

clone size,V gene,CDR3 protein
.,TRBV30,CAWRQPGGGQPQHF
.,TRBV12-5,CASAPGTSPLNEQFF
few,TRBV5-6,CASSLVAGGYEQYF
.,TRBV5-4,CASSLSGTASYEQYF
.,TRBV29-1,CSVQGAGATEAFF
.,TRBV5-1,CASSDGLALYNEQFF
.,TRBV7-9,CSSSFYGSPLHF
.,TRBV11-2,CASSLHRVSNEKLFF
.,TRBV19,CASSILGGTGIGGYTF
few,TRBV27,CASSFVTSRGNYNEQFF
few,TRBV5-1,CASSTGRGGSQHF
.,TRBV5-1,CASSLELAGYEQYF
once,TRBV27,CASSPLMTGGVNQPQHF
.,TRBV30,CAWEAARGSLRLDTEAFF
.,TRBV27,CASSQTTGGSGGYTF
.,TRBV23-1,CASSHVPGQTYEQYF
.,TRBV5-1,CASSLEAGLEGRTEAFF
once,TRBV13,CASSLERLTIYF
.,TRBV27,CASTRSHSVNTGELFF
.,TRBV6-1,CASSEGTGFLHTIYF
once,TRBV6-6,CASIDAGTLNTEAFF
.,TRBV6-5,CASTPTLLEGYTF
.,TRBV7-2,CASSPSGDQPQHF
few,TRBV7-9,CASSLGGGSEQFF
.,TRBV27,CASSTQGAGNSYEQYF
few,TRBV2,CASTQQETQYF
once,TRBV2,CASRLQLDISYGYTF
.,TRBV5-1,CASSLAGVDEQFF
.,TRBV27,CASSPIIEGAFAEAFF
.,TRBV6-5,CASSWGETGSYEQYF
.,TRBV18,CASSPRPVEGFGTQYF
.,TRBV5-6,CASSSDRVGQPQHF
.,TRBV6-5,CASRPFPGQIAYTF
.,TRBV7-2,CASSSWTGGNSPLHF
once,TRBV6-1,CASHTLAGVTDTQYF
.,TRBV2,CASRRTSGSYNEQFF
.,TRBV28,CASSPPGLAGVYNEQFF
.,TRBV28,CASSLGAGGGGTDTQYF
.,TRBV6-5,CASTQGQGKYEQYF
few,TRBV27,CASRSSGSPDTQYF
.,TRBV5-1,CASSLLDRGRYNEQFF
.,TRBV19,CASSSRDSNQPQHF
.,TRBV27,CASSHGGGDEQFF
.,TRBV15,CATSRDTGTLTAFF
.,TRBV28,CASVGGNTEAFF
.,TRBV6-5,CASSYGLNSYEQYF
.,TRBV7-2,CASSSRGGRATGELFF
.,TRBV4-2,CASSRGTPNTGELFF
.,TRBV11-3,CASSSRQHTEAFF